This T cell receptor beta chain came from a study of cytomegalovirus exposure and HLA in healthy donors. V was pared by 2 bases and J by 6 bases, with 12 bases between. The CDR3 loop spans 14 amino acids. Germline V lookup: CDR1 SGHRS, CDR2 YFSETQ. Study-wide findings and caveats: In a later analysis, at a false discovery rate of 0.05, under 20,000 TCR beta sequences were associated with HLA alleles. It was assumed in the presence/absence analyses that sequencing depth was roughly uniform across donors.

Worth noting for this clone: The antigen remains unidentified. Distinct nucleotide sequences in the sample also encode this CDR3.

Both 60 Vbeta primers and 13 Jbeta primers went into the PCR. Assay: immunoSEQ multiplex PCR; the TCRdb copy retains only in-frame clones and omits some. In the table there are around 240,000 clones, 82% of which are singletons. This receptor was identified in a woman aged 40 to 49 in good health and CMV-seropositive. Material for sequencing was PBMCs. This rearrangement joins TRBV5-1 to TRBJ1-5, with TRBD1 as a possible D gene (5 bases). CDR3 nucleotides: TGCGCCAGCAGCTTTGGGGGGGGTGGTCAGCCCCAGCATTTT. Translation: CASSFGGGGQPQHF.